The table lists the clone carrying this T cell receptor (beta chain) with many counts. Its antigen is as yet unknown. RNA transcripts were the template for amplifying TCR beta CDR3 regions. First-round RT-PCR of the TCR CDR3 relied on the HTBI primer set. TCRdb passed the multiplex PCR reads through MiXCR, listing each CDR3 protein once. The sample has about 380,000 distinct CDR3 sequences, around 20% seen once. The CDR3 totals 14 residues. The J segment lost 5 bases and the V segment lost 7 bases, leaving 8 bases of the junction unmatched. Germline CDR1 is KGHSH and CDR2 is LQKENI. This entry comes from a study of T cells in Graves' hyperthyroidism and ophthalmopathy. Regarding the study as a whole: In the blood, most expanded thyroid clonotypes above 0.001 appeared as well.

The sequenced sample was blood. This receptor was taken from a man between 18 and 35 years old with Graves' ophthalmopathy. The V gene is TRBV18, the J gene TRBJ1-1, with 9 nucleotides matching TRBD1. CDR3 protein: CASFADRGRTEAFF. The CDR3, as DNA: TGTGCCAGCTTTGCGGACAGGGGACGGACTGAAGCTTTCTTT.